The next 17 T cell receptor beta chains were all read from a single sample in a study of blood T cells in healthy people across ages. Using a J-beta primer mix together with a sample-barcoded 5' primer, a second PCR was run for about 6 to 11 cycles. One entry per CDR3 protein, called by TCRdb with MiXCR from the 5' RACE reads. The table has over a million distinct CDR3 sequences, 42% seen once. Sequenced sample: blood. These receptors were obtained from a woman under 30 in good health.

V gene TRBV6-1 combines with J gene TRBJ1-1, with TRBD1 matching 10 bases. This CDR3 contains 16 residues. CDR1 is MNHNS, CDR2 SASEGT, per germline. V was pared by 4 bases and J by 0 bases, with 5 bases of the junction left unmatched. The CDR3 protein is CASSVDRGLVNTEAFF. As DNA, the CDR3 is TGTGCCAGCAGTGTTGACAGGGGGCTGGTGAACACTGAAGCTTTCTTT.

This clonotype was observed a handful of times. The CDR3 nucleotides are TGTGCCAGCAGTTACTACGGGACAGGGTTCGATCAGCCCCAGCATTTT. Translation: CASSYYGTGFDQPQHF. The V call is TRBV6-2 or TRBV6-3, the J call TRBJ1-5, with 9 bases matching TRBD1. The CDR3 covers 16 residues. V was clipped by 1 base and J by 5 bases; unmatched bases: 6. Germline CDR1 MNHEY, CDR2 SVGEGT.

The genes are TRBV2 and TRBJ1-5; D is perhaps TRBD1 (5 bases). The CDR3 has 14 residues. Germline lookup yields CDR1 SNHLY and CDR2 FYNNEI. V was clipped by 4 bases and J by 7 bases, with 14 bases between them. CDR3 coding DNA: TGTGCCAGCAGTGTATCCCTCGGGACGCAGCCCCAGCATTTT. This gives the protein CASSVSLGTQPQHF.

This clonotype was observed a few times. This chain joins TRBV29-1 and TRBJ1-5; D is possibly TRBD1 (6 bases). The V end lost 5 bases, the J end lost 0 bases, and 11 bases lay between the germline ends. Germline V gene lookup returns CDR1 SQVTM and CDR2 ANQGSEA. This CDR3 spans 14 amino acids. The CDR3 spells CSVRDTHSNQPQHF. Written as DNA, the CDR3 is TGCAGCGTTAGGGACACCCATAGCAATCAGCCCCAGCATTTT.

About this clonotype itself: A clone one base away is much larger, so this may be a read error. CDR3 in amino acids: CASSKSGQGNYNEQFF. CDR3 DNA: TGTGCCAGCAGCAAATCGGGACAGGGAAATTACAATGAGCAGTTCTTC. The V call is TRBV9, the J call TRBJ2-1; 9 nucleotides align to TRBD1. Germline V gene lookup returns CDR1 SGDLS and CDR2 YYNGEE. Germline trimming cut 4 bases from V and 4 bases from J; bases unmatched to any gene: 9. The CDR3 sequence is 16 residues long.

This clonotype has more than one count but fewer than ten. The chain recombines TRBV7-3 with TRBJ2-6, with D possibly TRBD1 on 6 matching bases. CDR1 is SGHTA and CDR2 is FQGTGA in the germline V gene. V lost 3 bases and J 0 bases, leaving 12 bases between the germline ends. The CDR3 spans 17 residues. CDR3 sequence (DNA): TGTGCCAGCAGCTTGCACAACAGGGACTCTGGGGCCAACGTCCTGACTTTC. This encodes CASSLHNRDSGANVLTF.

CDR3 sequence: CASRIGGQSSYNEQFF. In nucleotides, the CDR3 is TGTGCCAGCAGGATAGGGGGTCAAAGCTCCTACAATGAGCAGTTCTTC. The chain is built from TRBV28 and TRBJ2-1; possible D gene TRBD1, 6 bases. V dropped 6 bases and J dropped 0 bases, with 15 bases sitting between them. The CDR3 totals 16 residues. Germline CDR1 and CDR2: MDHEN and SYDVKM.

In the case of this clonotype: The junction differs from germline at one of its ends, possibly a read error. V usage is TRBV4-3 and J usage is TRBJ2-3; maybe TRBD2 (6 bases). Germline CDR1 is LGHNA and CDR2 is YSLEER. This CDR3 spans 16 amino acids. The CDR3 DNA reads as TGTGCCAGCAGCCAAGATACGGGAGTCAGCACAGATACGCAGTATTTT. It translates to CASSQDTGVSTDTQYF.

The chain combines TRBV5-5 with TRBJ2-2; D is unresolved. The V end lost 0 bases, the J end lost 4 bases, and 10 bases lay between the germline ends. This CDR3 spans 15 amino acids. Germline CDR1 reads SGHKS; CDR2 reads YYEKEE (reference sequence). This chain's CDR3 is CASSLELAGTGELFF. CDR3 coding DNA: TGTGCCAGCAGCTTGGAATTAGCAGGCACCGGGGAGCTGTTTTTT.

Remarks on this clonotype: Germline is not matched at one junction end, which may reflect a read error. The CDR3: CSARGGAGTEAFF. The CDR3 DNA reads TGCAGTGCCAGAGGAGGAGCGGGCACTGAAGCTTTCTTT. The chain couples TRBV20-1 to TRBJ1-1; D remains unclear. Germline V lookup: CDR1 DFQATT, CDR2 SNEGSKA (reference sequence). This CDR3 region has 13 residues.

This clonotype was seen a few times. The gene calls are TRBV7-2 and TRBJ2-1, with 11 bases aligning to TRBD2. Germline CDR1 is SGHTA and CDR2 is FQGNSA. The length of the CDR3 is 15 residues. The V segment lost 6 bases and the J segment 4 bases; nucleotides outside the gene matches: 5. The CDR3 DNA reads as TGTGCCAGCAGACCCTCTAGCGGGGGGTACAATGAGCAGTTCTTC. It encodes CASRPSSGGYNEQFF.

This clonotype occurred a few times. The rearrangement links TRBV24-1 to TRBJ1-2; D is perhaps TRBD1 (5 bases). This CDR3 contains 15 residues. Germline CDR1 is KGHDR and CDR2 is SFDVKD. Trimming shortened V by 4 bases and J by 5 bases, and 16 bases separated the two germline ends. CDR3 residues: CATSETGTAGYGYTF. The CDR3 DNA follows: TGTGCCACCAGTGAAACCGGGACGGCCGGATATGGCTACACCTTC.

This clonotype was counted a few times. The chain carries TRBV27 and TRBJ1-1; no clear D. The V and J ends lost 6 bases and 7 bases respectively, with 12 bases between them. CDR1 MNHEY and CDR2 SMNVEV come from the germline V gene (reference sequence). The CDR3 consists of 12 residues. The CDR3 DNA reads TGTGCCAGCAGCCAACACGGGGTTGAAGCTTTCTTT. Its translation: CASSQHGVEAFF.

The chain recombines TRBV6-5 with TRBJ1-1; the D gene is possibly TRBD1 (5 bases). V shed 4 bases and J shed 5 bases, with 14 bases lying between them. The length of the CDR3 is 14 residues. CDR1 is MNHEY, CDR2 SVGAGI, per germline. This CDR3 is CASSSPVGGTEAFF. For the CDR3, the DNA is TGTGCCAGCAGTTCCCCCGTCGGGGGGACTGAAGCTTTCTTT.

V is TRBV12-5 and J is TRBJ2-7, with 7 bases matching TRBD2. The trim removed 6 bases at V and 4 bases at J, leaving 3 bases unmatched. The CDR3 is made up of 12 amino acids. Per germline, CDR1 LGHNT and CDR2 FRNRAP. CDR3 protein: CASGRDYYEQYF. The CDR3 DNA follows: TGTGCTAGTGGCAGGGACTATTACGAGCAGTACTTC.

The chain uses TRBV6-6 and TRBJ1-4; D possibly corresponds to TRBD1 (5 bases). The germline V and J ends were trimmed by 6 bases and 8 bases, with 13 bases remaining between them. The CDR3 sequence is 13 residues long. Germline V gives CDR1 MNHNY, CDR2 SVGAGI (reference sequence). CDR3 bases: TGTGCCAGCAGACAGGACCGGGACGAAAAACTGTTTTTT. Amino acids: CASRQDRDEKLFF.

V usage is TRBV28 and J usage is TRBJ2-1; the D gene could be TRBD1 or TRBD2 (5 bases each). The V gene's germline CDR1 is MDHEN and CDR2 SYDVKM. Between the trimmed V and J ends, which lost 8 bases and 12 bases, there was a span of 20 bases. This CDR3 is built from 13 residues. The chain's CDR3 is CASRGRATIGQFF. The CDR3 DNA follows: TGTGCCAGCCGGGGCAGAGCGACTATTGGGCAGTTCTTC.